The sequence of this T cell receptor (beta chain) was determined in a study of blood T cell repertoires in COVID-19. Study as a whole: Samples representing acute and convalescent COVID-19 were sourced from the United States, Italy and Spain.

Original processing methods: Reference gene primer amplification gave nucleated cell count estimates. TCRdb keeps only in-frame clones here, not all; method: immunoSEQ multiplex PCR. Clonal size and the V and J genes are those of that table, whereas D and trimming came from the DNA. The table records roughly 220,000 clones, about four fifths of them present only once. Trimming cost V 5 bases and J 0 bases; bases outside gene matches: 7. From germline, CDR1 is LNHNV and CDR2 YYDKDF (reference sequence). This CDR3 is built from 16 residues. Across about two dozen US areas, participants ranged in age from 18 to 89 years. Clinical history as reported by participants underpinned cohort assignment. This clone was counted between two and nine times.

Sequencing input: PBMCs or T cells enriched from blood (not recorded which). The source of this sequence is a woman in her 40s with acute COVID-19. The chain has TRBV15 and TRBJ2-1; 7 bases are shared with TRBD2. The CDR3: CATSSFGGSSYNEQFF. Written as DNA, the CDR3 is TGTGCCACCAGCTCCTTCGGCGGGAGCTCCTACAATGAGCAGTTCTTC. Supplemented by reference TRBV15 and TRBJ2-1, the full variable domain reads DAMVIQNPRYQVTQFGKPVTLSCSQTLNHNVMYWYQQKSSQAPKLLFHYYDKDFNNEADTPDNFQSRRPNTSFCFLDIRSPGLGDTAMYLCATSSFGGSSYNEQFFGPGTRLTVL.